A single sample is the source of the 18 T cell receptor beta chains below, sequenced in a study of cytomegalovirus exposure and HLA in healthy donors. The table came from immunoSEQ multiplex PCR; TCRdb's copy has only in-frame clones and leaves some out. The repertoire holds some 90,000 clones, approximately 96% seen once, with roughly 0.78% in the top ten. The sequenced sample was PBMCs. The receptors stem from a man aged 18 to 35 in good health and CMV-seronegative.

The genes are TRBV19 and TRBJ1-1; no definite D call. Looked up from germline, CDR1 is LNHDA and CDR2 is SQIVND (reference sequence). The CDR3 contains 14 residues. V was clipped by 6 bases and J by 1 base, with 12 bases between them. DNA for the CDR3: TGTGCCAGTAGGAGGGAGGAGACGAACACTGAAGCTTTCTTT. It encodes CASRREETNTEAFF. Looking up the rest from reference TRBV19 and TRBJ1-1 gives the full variable domain: DGGITQSPKYLFRKEGQNVTLSCEQNLNHDAMYWYRQDPGQGLRLIYYSQIVNDFQKGDIAEGYSVSREKKESFPLTVTSAQKNPTAFYLCASRREETNTEAFFGQGTRLTVV.

This rearrangement joins TRBV5-8 to TRBJ2-7; D is perhaps TRBD2 (5 bases). The V and J ends lost 1 base and 2 bases respectively, with 10 bases between them. CDR1 is SGHTS and CDR2 is YDEGEE in the germline V gene. This CDR3 is built from 14 residues. This CDR3 reads CASSLYLAPYEQYV. CDR3 bases: TGTGCCAGCAGCTTGTACTTAGCGCCCTACGAGCAGTACGTC.

This chain connects TRBV7-8 to TRBJ2-3; 11 bases match TRBD2. Germline values: CDR1 SGHVS, CDR2 FQNEAQ. This CDR3 region has 16 residues. With 2 bases clipped from V and 1 base from J, the junction kept 2 bases outside the gene matches. The CDR3 reads CASSLSSGGGTDTQYF. CDR3 sequence (DNA): TGTGCCAGCAGCTTAAGTAGCGGGGGGGGCACAGATACGCAGTATTTT.

In DNA, the CDR3 is TGTGCCAGCTCACCCCCGGGCGGGGGGCCAGGCTACAATGAGCAGTTCTTC. Its protein is CASSPPGGGPGYNEQFF. This chain links TRBV18 with TRBJ2-1, with 8 bases identical to TRBD2. This CDR3 is built from 17 residues. J lost 3 bases, V lost 3 bases, and 10 bases had no gene match. Germline assignment: CDR1 KGHSH and CDR2 LQKENI.

V and J are TRBV7-2 and TRBJ1-4, with D tentatively TRBD1 (5 bases). V was clipped by 3 bases and J by 7 bases, with 9 bases between them. The CDR3 spans 13 residues. Germline CDR1 is SGHTA and CDR2 is FQGNSA. The CDR3 region has the DNA TGTGCCAGCAGCTTGAGTCAGGGTGAAAAACTGTTTTTT. This gives the protein CASSLSQGEKLFF.

This clone was seen only once. The rearrangement joins TRBV5-1 to TRBJ2-1; D remains ambiguous. CDR1 is SGHRS and CDR2 is YFSETQ in the germline V gene. With 2 bases removed from V and 7 bases from J, the gap between germline ends came to 10 bases. The CDR3 is 13 residues long. DNA of the CDR3: TGCGCCAGCAGCTTCACCTCGGGTAATGAGCAGTTCTTC. This translates into CASSFTSGNEQFF.

A single count supports this clone. The chain couples TRBV6-5 to TRBJ2-1; 7 bases fit TRBD2. Germline lookup yields CDR1 MNHEY and CDR2 SVGAGI. There are 13 residues in the CDR3. V trimming: 7 bases; J trimming: 7 bases; junction bases outside the gene matches: 7. CDR3 sequence (DNA): TGTGCCAGCACCGGACTAGTTAATAATGAGCAGTTCTTC. Its protein product is CASTGLVNNEQFF.

The rearrangement links TRBV30 to TRBJ2-1; 7 bases agree with TRBD1. This CDR3 contains 14 residues. Unmatched junction bases numbered 5, after V lost 5 bases and J lost 1 base. Germline V lookup: CDR1 GTSNPN, CDR2 SVGIG (reference sequence). The CDR3 region is CAWRQGLSYNEQFF. Written as DNA, the CDR3 is TGTGCCTGGCGACAGGGTTTGTCCTACAATGAGCAGTTCTTC.

This chain links TRBV27 with TRBJ2-2; D is perhaps TRBD2 (6 bases). There are 16 residues in the CDR3. Trimming removed 5 bases at V and 2 bases at J, with 15 bases between. Germline loops: CDR1 MNHEY, CDR2 SMNVEV (reference sequence). In DNA, the CDR3 is TGTGCCAGCAGTCCGAATTCCGGGAGTAACACCGGGGAGCTGTTTTTT. Translating it yields CASSPNSGSNTGELFF.

The chain couples TRBV27 to TRBJ2-3; unclear D gene. The germline V gene encodes CDR1 MNHEY and CDR2 SMNVEV (reference sequence). V shed 6 bases and J shed 4 bases, with 11 bases lying between them. This CDR3 has 13 residues. CDR3 sequence: CASRSGSSDTQYF. The CDR3 DNA sequence: TGTGCCAGCAGATCCGGGTCTTCAGATACGCAGTATTTT.

This clone appeared once. V usage is TRBV5-5 and J usage is TRBJ2-5; a possible D gene is TRBD1 (6 bases). Deletions cut 0 bases from V and 5 bases from J, with 11 bases between. The CDR3 has 14 amino acids. The germline CDR1 and CDR2 sequences are SGHKS and YYEKEE (reference sequence). CDR3 bases: TGTGCCAGCAGCTTGGCCCAGGGGCGGGAGACCCAGTACTTC. Translated: CASSLAQGRETQYF.

This clone has just one count. At one end, the junction sequence differs from germline, possibly due to a read error. The rearrangement links TRBV7-7 to TRBJ2-2, with D possibly matching TRBD2 (6 bases). The CDR3 is 16 residues long. Per germline, CDR1 SSHAT and CDR2 FNYEAQ (reference sequence). The CDR3 DNA reads TGTGCTAGCAGCTCGACGCGGGGCCCGAACACCGGGGAGCTGTTTTTT. Its protein is CASSSTRGPNTGELFF.

About this clone: The junction departs from germline at one end; a sequencing error may be responsible. The rearrangement uses TRBV6-5 and TRBJ1-1, with TRBD1 matching 9 bases. Germline lookup yields CDR1 MNHEY and CDR2 SVGAGI. The CDR3 is made up of 13 amino acids. CDR3 coding DNA: TGTGCCAGCAGCCCAGACAGGGGGGGAGAGCTGGCTTTT. It yields the protein CASSPDRGGELAF.

Worth noting for this clone: At one of its ends the junction is not consistent with the germline gene, which may arise from a read error. The chain recombines TRBV30 with TRBJ1-1; 12 positions match TRBD1. The CDR3 runs to 15 residues. CDR1 GTSNPN and CDR2 SVGIG come from the germline V gene (reference sequence). The DNA of the CDR3 is TGTGCCTGGAGTGTACTGGGGACAGGGGGCGGTCAGGTCCTCTTT. The encoded protein is CAWSVLGTGGGQVLF.

The rearrangement uses TRBV5-1 and TRBJ2-5, with 8 bases lining up with TRBD2. Germline assignment: CDR1 SGHRS and CDR2 YFSETQ. The V segment lost 5 bases and the J segment 0 bases; nucleotides outside the gene matches: 12. The CDR3 is 17 residues long. The DNA for the CDR3 is TGCGCCAGCAGGTTGCGAGCGGGAGCCGAGTACCAAGAGACCCAGTACTTC. This codes for CASRLRAGAEYQETQYF.

The chain couples TRBV14 to TRBJ1-1; D might be TRBD1 (6 bases). CDR1 is SGHDN and CDR2 is FVKESK in the germline V gene. Between the trimmed V and J ends, which lost 2 bases and 2 bases, there was a span of 15 bases. The CDR3 covers 16 residues. CDR3 sequence (DNA): TGTGCCAGCAGCCAACCTCTCGTAGGGGGAAACACTGAAGCTTTCTTT. It translates to CASSQPLVGGNTEAFF.

V usage is TRBV27 and J usage is TRBJ2-1; D unresolved. V lost 2 bases and J 0 bases, leaving 11 bases between the germline ends. Germline V gene lookup returns CDR1 MNHEY and CDR2 SMNVEV (reference sequence). This CDR3 comprises 16 residues. The CDR3 loop reads CASSLTRLSSYNEQFF. The CDR3, as DNA: TGTGCCAGCAGTTTAACCCGACTGAGCTCCTACAATGAGCAGTTCTTC.

This chain joins TRBV27 and TRBJ2-3; 7 nucleotides agree with TRBD1. This CDR3 has 14 residues. The V segment lost 6 bases and the J segment 6 bases; nucleotides outside the gene matches: 9. Germline V gene sequence: CDR1 MNHEY, CDR2 SMNVEV (reference sequence). CDR3 protein: CASSPLDRWDTQYF. CDR3 sequence (DNA): TGTGCCAGCAGCCCGTTGGACAGGTGGGATACGCAGTATTTT.